These 14 T cell receptor beta chains share one sample of origin, sequenced in a study of Ad26.COV2.S vaccination and SARS-CoV-2 variants. The treatment: roughly 20 received Ad26.COV2.S at low or high dose, single or two shots; 5 received placebo; per-sample allocation not given. The study sampled participants on day 63 after the first vaccine or placebo injection. Clones were read by immunoSEQ multiplex PCR, and TCRdb kept only the in-frame ones, dropping some. Here the sample spans more than 300,000 clones, around 89% being singletons. The material was peripheral blood, obtained in a trial of Ad26.COV2.S vaccine versus placebo. The receptors stem from a person between 18 and 65 years old who received the Ad26.COV2.S COVID-19 vaccine or a placebo.

The V call is TRBV6-5, the J call TRBJ2-3; TRBD1 matches 8 bases. The germline CDR1 and CDR2 sequences are MNHEY and SVGAGI. The CDR3 has 16 residues. Germline trimming cut 2 bases from V and 2 bases from J; bases unmatched to any gene: 6. This CDR3 reads CASSYAGTGITDTQYF. CDR3 bases: TGTGCCAGCAGTTACGCCGGGACAGGTATCACAGATACGCAGTATTTT.

V is TRBV10-3 and J is TRBJ1-5, with 10 bases aligning to TRBD1. The J segment lost 11 bases and the V segment lost 8 bases, leaving 12 bases of the junction unmatched. The CDR3 sequence is 14 residues long. The germline V gene has CDR1 ENHRY and CDR2 SYGVKD. CDR3 nucleotides: TGTGCCATCGCGGGACAGGGGCCGCCGAGGACCCAGCATTTT. Protein sequence: CAIAGQGPPRTQHF.

The chain uses TRBV2 and TRBJ1-4; D unclear. This CDR3 comprises 13 residues. The germline V gene has CDR1 SNHLY and CDR2 FYNNEI. V was pared by 3 bases and J by 8 bases, with 10 bases between. The CDR3 spells CASSDGVSEKLFF. CDR3 nucleotides: TGTGCCAGCAGTGATGGTGTCTCCGAAAAACTGTTTTTT.

This chain links TRBV7-2 with TRBJ2-7; 14 bases match TRBD2. The germline CDR1 and CDR2 sequences are SGHTA and FQGNSA. CDR3 length: 15 amino acids. J lost 4 bases, V lost 2 bases, and 1 base had no gene match. In DNA, the CDR3 is TGTGCCAGCAGCTTACGACTAGCGGGAGGGTACGAGCAGTACTTC. It yields the protein CASSLRLAGGYEQYF.

This clone has only one observation. The chain carries TRBV5-6 and TRBJ2-7, with D unresolved. Trimming left V 6 bases short and J 5 bases short, with 18 bases between. Per germline, CDR1 SGHDT and CDR2 YYEEEE. This CDR3 has 14 residues. The CDR3 DNA reads as TGTGCCAGCACTAGACGGACGTTTCGCCACGAGCAGTACTTC. Protein: CASTRRTFRHEQYF.

The count of this clone is one. The rearrangement uses TRBV19 and TRBJ2-2, with 10 bases lining up with TRBD1. This CDR3 region has 17 residues. Germline V gene data show CDR1 as LNHDA and CDR2 as SQIVND (reference sequence). Losses at the gene ends were 5 bases for V and 3 bases for J; bases not matched to a gene: 9. The CDR3 region is CASSSGDRGGDTGELFF. CDR3 DNA sequence: TGTGCCAGTAGTTCGGGGGACAGGGGCGGAGACACCGGGGAGCTGTTTTTT. The full variable domain, completed using reference TRBV19 and TRBJ2-2, is DGGITQSPKYLFRKEGQNVTLSCEQNLNHDAMYWYRQDPGQGLRLIYYSQIVNDFQKGDIAEGYSVSREKKESFPLTVTSAQKNPTAFYLCASSSGDRGGDTGELFFGEGSRLTVL.

The chain combines TRBV30 with TRBJ1-3; D is uncertain. Trimming removed 3 bases at V and 0 bases at J, with 6 bases between. This CDR3 has 13 amino acids. Per the germline V gene, CDR1 is GTSNPN and CDR2 is SVGIG (reference sequence). The DNA of the CDR3 is TGTGCCTGGAGGGATTTCTCTGGAAACACCATATATTTT. Translating gives CAWRDFSGNTIYF.

This chain joins TRBV4-1 and TRBJ2-1, with D tentatively TRBD2 (6 bases). Trimming left V 3 bases short and J 4 bases short, with 10 bases between. This CDR3 contains 14 residues. The V gene's germline CDR1 is MGHRA and CDR2 YSYEKL. The CDR3 here is CASSHLAKYNEQFF. The CDR3 DNA sequence: TGCGCCAGCAGCCACCTAGCGAAGTACAATGAGCAGTTCTTC.

V and J are TRBV5-5 and TRBJ1-5; D is undetermined. The CDR3 extends over 14 amino acids. Germline V gene sequence: CDR1 SGHKS, CDR2 YYEKEE (reference sequence). Trimming removed 3 bases from V and 5 bases from J, with 12 bases in between. The CDR3: CASSSSGLDQPQHF. The DNA of the CDR3 is TGTGCCAGCAGCTCCTCAGGACTCGATCAGCCCCAGCATTTT.

J is TRBJ2-7 and V is TRBV29-1, with a possible D match to TRBD1 (5 bases). Trimming took off 4 bases at V and 3 bases at J, with 7 bases between the two ends. The CDR3 covers 11 residues. The germline gives CDR1 SQVTM, CDR2 ANQGSEA. DNA of the CDR3: TGCAGCGTTGCCAGGGACTACGAGCAGTACTTC. Translation: CSVARDYEQYF.

The chain couples TRBV7-2 to TRBJ2-3; D is undetermined. The CDR3 extends over 14 amino acids. Germline loops: CDR1 SGHTA, CDR2 FQGNSA. V lost 2 bases and J 0 bases, leaving 6 bases between the germline ends. Written as DNA, the CDR3 is TGTGCCAGCAGCTTATCTACTAGCACAGATACGCAGTATTTT. Protein product: CASSLSTSTDTQYF.

The J gene is TRBJ2-5, the V gene TRBV28; D possibly corresponds to TRBD2 (6 bases). The length of the CDR3 is 15 residues. Germline lookup yields CDR1 MDHEN and CDR2 SYDVKM. The ends were cut back, 5 bases at V and 7 bases at J, with 20 bases in the middle. In nucleotides, the CDR3 is TGTGCCAGCAGTCGTCCCGGGACTCAGAGGTCGACCCAGTACTTC. Amino acids: CASSRPGTQRSTQYF.

This chain links TRBV5-1 with TRBJ1-2; TRBD1 matches at 11 bases. CDR1 and CDR2 from the germline V gene are SGHRS and YFSETQ. V trimming: 4 bases; J trimming: 3 bases; junction bases outside the gene matches: 5. The CDR3 runs 15 residues. DNA of the CDR3: TGCGCCAGCAGCCGGGGACAGGGGGTGGACTATGGCTACACCTTC. It encodes CASSRGQGVDYGYTF.

The rearrangement links TRBV5-1 to TRBJ2-7, with unresolved D. CDR3 length: 12 amino acids. V was cut by 2 bases and J by 0 bases, with 3 bases left in between. Germline V CDR1 and CDR2: SGHRS, YFSETQ. The CDR3 nucleotides are TGCGCCAGCAGCTTTCTCTCCTACGAGCAGTACTTC. Its translation is CASSFLSYEQYF.